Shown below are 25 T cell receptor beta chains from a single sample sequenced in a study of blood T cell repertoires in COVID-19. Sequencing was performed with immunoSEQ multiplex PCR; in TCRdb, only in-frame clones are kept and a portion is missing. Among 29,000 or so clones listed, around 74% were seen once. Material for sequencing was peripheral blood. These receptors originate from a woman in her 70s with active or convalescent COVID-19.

The chain's CDR3 is CASSIRLATDTQYF. In nucleotides, the CDR3 is TGTGCCAGTAGTATCCGACTAGCCACAGATACGCAGTATTTT. The V and J genes are TRBV19 and TRBJ2-3; the match to TRBD2 covers 7 bases. Trimming cost V 3 bases and J 2 bases; bases outside gene matches: 2. Germline CDR1 LNHDA, CDR2 SQIVND (reference sequence). The CDR3 runs 14 residues.

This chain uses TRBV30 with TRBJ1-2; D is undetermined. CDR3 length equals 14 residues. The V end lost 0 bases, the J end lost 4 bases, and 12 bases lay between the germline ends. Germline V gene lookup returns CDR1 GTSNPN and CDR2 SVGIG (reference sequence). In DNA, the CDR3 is TGTGCCTGGAGTGTAAAAAAAACAAGCTATGGCTACACCTTC. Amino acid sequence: CAWSVKKTSYGYTF.

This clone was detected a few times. CDR3 sequence reads: CASSEWDMNSPLHF. The CDR3 coding sequence is TGTGCCAGCAGTGAATGGGACATGAATTCACCCCTCCACTTT. The J gene is TRBJ1-6, the V gene TRBV2, with D perhaps matching TRBD1 (6 bases). From germline, CDR1 is SNHLY and CDR2 FYNNEI. The ends were cut back, 2 bases at V and 7 bases at J, with 9 bases in the middle. The CDR3 consists of 14 residues.

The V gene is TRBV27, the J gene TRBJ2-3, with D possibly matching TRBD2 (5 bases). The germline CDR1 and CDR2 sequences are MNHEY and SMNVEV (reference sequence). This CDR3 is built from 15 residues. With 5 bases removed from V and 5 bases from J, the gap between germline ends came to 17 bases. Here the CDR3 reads CASSPARRVEDTQYF. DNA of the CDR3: TGTGCCAGCAGTCCAGCAAGGCGGGTGGAAGATACGCAGTATTTT.

The CDR3 is CASSQDRGAGNTIYF. CDR3 DNA: TGCGCCAGCAGCCAAGACAGGGGTGCTGGAAACACCATATATTTT. V is TRBV4-3 and J is TRBJ1-3; maybe TRBD1 (6 bases). Between the trimmed V and J ends, which lost 0 bases and 2 bases, there was a span of 8 bases. The CDR3 contains 15 residues. CDR1 is LGHNA, CDR2 YSLEER, per germline.

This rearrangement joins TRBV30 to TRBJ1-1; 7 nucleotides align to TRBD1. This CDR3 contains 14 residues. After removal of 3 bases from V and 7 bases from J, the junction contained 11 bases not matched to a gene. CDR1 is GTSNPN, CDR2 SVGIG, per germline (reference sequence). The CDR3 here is CAWRDRAGRIEAFF. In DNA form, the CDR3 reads TGTGCCTGGAGAGACAGGGCCGGGCGAATTGAAGCTTTCTTT.

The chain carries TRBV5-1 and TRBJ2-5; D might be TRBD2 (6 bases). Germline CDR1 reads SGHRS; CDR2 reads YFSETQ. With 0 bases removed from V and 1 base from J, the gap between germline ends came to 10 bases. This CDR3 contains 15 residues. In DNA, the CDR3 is TGCGCCAGCAGCTTGGGGGGGGACTCCCAAGAGACCCAGTACTTC. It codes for CASSLGGDSQETQYF.

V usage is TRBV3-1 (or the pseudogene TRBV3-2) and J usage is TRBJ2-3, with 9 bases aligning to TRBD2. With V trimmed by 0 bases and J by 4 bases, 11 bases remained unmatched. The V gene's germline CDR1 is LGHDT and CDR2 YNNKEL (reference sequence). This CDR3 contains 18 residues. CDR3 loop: CASSQDPRGLAAPDTQYF. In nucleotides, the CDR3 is TGTGCCAGCAGCCAAGATCCCCGGGGACTAGCCGCCCCAGATACGCAGTATTTT.

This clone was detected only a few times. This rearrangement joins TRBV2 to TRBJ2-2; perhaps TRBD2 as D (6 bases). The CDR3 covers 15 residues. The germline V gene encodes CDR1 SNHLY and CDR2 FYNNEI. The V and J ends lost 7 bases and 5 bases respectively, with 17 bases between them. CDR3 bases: TGTGCCAGCACCTTGAGCCGGGGAGGAACCGGGGAGCTGTTTTTT. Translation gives CASTLSRGGTGELFF.

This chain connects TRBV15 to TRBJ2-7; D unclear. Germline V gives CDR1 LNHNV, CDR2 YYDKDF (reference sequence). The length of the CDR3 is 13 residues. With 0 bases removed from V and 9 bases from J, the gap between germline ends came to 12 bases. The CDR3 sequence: CATSRDYKSWQYF. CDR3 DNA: TGTGCCACCAGCAGAGATTACAAGTCCTGGCAGTACTTC.

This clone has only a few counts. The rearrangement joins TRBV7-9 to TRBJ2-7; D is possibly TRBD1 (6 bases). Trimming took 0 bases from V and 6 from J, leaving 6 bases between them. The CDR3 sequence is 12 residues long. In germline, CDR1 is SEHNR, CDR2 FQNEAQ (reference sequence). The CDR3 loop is CASSLAGGEQYF. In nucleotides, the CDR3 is TGTGCCAGCAGCTTAGCAGGGGGCGAGCAGTACTTC.

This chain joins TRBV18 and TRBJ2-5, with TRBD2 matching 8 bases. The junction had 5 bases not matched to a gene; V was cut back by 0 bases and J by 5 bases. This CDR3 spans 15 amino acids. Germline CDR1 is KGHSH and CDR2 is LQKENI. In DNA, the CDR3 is TGTGCCAGCTCACCACCTAACGGGGGGGCCGAGACCCAGTACTTC. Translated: CASSPPNGGAETQYF. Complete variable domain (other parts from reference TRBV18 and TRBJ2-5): NAGVMQNPRHLVRRRGQEARLRCSPMKGHSHVYWYRQLPEEGLKFMVYLQKENIIDESGMPKERFSAEFPKEGPSILRIQQVVRGDSAAYFCASSPPNGGAETQYFGPGTRLLVL.

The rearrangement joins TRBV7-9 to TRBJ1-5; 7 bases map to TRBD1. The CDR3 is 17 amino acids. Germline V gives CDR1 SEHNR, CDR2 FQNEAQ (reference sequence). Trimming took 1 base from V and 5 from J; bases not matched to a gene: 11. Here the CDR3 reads CASSLVRRDSDHQPQHF. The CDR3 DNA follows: TGTGCCAGCAGCTTAGTCCGTCGGGACAGCGACCATCAGCCCCAGCATTTT.

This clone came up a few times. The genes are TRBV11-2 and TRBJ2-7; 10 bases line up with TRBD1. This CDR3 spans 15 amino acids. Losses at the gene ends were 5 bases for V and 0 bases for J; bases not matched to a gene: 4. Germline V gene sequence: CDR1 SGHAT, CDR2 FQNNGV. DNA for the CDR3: TGTGCCAGCAGCCAAGACAGGGGGCTCTCCTACGAGCAGTACTTC. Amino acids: CASSQDRGLSYEQYF.

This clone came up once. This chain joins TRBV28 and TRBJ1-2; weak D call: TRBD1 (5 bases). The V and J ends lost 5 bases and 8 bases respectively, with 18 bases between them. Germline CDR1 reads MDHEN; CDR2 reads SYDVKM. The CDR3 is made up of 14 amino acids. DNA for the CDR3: TGTGCCAGCAGTGACAGAGGCCCCGAGACGGGCTACACCTTC. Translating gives CASSDRGPETGYTF.

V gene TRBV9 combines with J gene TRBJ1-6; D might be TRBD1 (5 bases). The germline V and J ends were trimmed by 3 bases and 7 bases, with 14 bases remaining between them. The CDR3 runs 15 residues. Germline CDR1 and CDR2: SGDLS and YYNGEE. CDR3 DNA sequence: TGTGCCAGCAGCGGAACAGGAGTATGGAATTCACCCCTCCACTTT. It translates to CASSGTGVWNSPLHF.

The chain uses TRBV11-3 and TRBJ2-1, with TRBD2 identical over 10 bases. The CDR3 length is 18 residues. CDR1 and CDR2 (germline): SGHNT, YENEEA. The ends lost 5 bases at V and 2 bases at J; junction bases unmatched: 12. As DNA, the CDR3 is TGTGCCAGCAGCCAGGGGTTAGCGGGGGGCCCGACCTACAATGAGCAGTTCTTC. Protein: CASSQGLAGGPTYNEQFF.

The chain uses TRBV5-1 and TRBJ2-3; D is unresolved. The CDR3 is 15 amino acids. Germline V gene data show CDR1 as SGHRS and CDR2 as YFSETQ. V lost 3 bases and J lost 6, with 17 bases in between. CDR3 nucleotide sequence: TGCGCCAGCAGCTCTGCCTCTTTTTGGCGGGATACGCAGTATTTT. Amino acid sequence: CASSSASFWRDTQYF.

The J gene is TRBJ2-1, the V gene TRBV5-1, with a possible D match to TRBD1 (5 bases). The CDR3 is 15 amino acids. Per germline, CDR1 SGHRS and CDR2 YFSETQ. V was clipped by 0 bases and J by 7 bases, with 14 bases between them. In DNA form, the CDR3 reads TGCGCCAGCAGCTTGGGCGCAGGGTTAGTGAATGAGCAGTTCTTC. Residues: CASSLGAGLVNEQFF.

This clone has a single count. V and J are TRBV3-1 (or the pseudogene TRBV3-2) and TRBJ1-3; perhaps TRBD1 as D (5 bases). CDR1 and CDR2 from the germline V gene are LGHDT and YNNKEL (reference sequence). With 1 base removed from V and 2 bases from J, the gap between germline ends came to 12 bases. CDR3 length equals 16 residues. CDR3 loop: CASSQVFGGAGNTIYF. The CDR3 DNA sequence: TGTGCCAGCAGCCAAGTTTTTGGGGGGGCTGGAAACACCATATATTTT.

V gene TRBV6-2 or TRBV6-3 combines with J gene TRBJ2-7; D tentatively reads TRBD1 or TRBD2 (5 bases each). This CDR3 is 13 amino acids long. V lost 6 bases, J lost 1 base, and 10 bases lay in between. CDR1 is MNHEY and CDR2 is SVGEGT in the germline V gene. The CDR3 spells CASSRGRSYEQYF. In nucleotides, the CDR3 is TGTGCCAGCAGCCGGGGCAGGTCCTACGAGCAGTACTTC.

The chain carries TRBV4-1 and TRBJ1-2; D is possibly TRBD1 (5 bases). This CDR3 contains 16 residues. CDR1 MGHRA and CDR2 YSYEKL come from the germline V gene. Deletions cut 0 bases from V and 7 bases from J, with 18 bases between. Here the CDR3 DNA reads TGCGCCAGCAGCCAAGAGCCGGGGGAAAGATTGGGTGGCTACACCTTC. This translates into CASSQEPGERLGGYTF.

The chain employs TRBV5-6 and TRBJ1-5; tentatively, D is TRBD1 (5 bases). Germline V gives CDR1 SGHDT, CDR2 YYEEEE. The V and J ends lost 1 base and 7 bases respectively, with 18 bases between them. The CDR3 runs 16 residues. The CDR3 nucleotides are TGTGCCAGCAGCTTGTTGGGGGGTAGTTCTCTCCAGCCCCAGCATTTT. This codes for CASSLLGGSSLQPQHF. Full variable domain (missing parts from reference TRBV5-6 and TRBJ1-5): DAGVTQSPTHLIKTRGQQVTLRCSPKSGHDTVSWYQQALGQGPQFIFQYYEEEERQRGNFPDRFSGHQFPNYSSELNVNALLLGDSALYLCASSLLGGSSLQPQHFGDGTRLSIL.

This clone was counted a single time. CDR3 in amino acids: CASSPPRTSGRYNEQFF. In nucleotides, the CDR3 is TGTGCCAGCAGTCCCCCTCGGACTAGCGGGAGGTACAATGAGCAGTTCTTC. The gene calls are TRBV27 and TRBJ2-1; 14 bases agree with TRBD2. This CDR3 spans 17 amino acids. V shed 5 bases and J 4 bases; nucleotides not matched to a gene: 7. Germline assignment: CDR1 MNHEY and CDR2 SMNVEV (reference sequence).

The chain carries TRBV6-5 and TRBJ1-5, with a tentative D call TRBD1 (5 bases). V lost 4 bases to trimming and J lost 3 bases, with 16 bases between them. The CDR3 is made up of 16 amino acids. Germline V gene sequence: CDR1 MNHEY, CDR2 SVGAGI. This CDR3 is CASSSTPDSPNQPQHF. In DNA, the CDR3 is TGTGCCAGCAGTTCTACCCCAGACAGCCCCAATCAGCCCCAGCATTTT.